This T cell receptor (beta chain) was sequenced for a study of PD-1 blockade in classical Hodgkin lymphoma. Broader study findings: By C4D1 there was a significant rise in CD4+ TCR diversity but not in CD8+ TCR diversity. Reports indicated that newly diagnosed patients had lower baseline TCR diversity than healthy donors did.

Here immunoSEQ multiplex PCR was the method, and the copy in TCRdb shows in-frame clones only, minus some. This sample has 30,000 to 45,000 clones, with 69% found just once. To note about this clone: Its specificity is not known.

All patients experienced relapse after autologous stem cell transplantation, and brentuximab vedotin exposure was variable. Complete response, partial response or progressive disease was each patient's best response. The germline gives CDR1 SGHAT, CDR2 FQNNGV. This CDR3 region has 13 residues. Germline trimming cut 11 bases from V and 2 bases from J; bases unmatched to any gene: 4. The receptor was derived from a human donor with classical Hodgkin lymphoma. The rearrangement links TRBV11-2 to TRBJ2-3, with 10 bases matching TRBD2. The starting material was peripheral blood mononuclear cells (PBMCs), obtained before the second cycle of nivolumab. The chain's CDR3 is CAVAGGITDTQYF. CDR3 coding DNA: TGTGCCGTAGCGGGAGGTATCACAGATACGCAGTATTTT.